This entry concerns a single T cell receptor beta chain. TCRdb redid the calling of the 5' RACE reads with MiXCR, one entry per CDR3 protein. The sample consists of 180,000 or so distinct CDR3 sequences, roughly 17% of them appearing once. This specimen belongs to a study of T-cell memory formation after mild COVID-19. Looking at the study overall: Largely donor-specific sequence clusters came from a couple of donors.

From germline, CDR1 is SQVTM and CDR2 ANQGSEA. Trimming took off 7 bases at V and 4 bases at J, with 19 bases between the two ends. The CDR3 loop spans 14 amino acids. The chain couples TRBV29-1 to TRBJ2-5, with D unresolved. The sequenced sample consisted of PBMCs or a T cell subset sorted from them (not recorded which). The sequence was obtained from an adult woman who had mild COVID-19 (a few samples of this study predate the infection). Cell type and time point are not known. The CDR3 sequence is CSARAQAPGETQYF. For the CDR3, the DNA is TGCAGCGCCCGGGCCCAGGCCCCCGGAGAGACCCAGTACTTC.